This T cell receptor beta chain was found in a study of T cell repertoires in cytomegalovirus infection. TCRdb re-called the reads through MiXCR, storing one row per CDR3 protein. The table has hundreds of thousands of distinct CDR3 sequences, about 24% seen once; the top ten hold approximately 8.2%. General study findings and limits: Carriers of CMV plus the relevant HLA were identified by cumulative public TCR beta family frequency.

A note on this clonotype: Its antigen remains unknown.

V lost 7 bases, J lost 2 bases, and 12 bases lay in between. This CDR3 spans 14 amino acids. Germline CDR1 reads MNHNS; CDR2 reads SASEGT. The source of this sequence is a human donor in good health (CMV status not recorded). Some clones in this sample may be carry-over from other donors' samples. Sequenced sample: CD8+ T cells from PBMCs. The chain joins TRBV6-1 to TRBJ1-3; D is unclear. CDR3: CASTSGWAGNTIYF. CDR3 in DNA: TGTGCCAGCACCTCAGGCTGGGCTGGAAACACCATATATTTT.